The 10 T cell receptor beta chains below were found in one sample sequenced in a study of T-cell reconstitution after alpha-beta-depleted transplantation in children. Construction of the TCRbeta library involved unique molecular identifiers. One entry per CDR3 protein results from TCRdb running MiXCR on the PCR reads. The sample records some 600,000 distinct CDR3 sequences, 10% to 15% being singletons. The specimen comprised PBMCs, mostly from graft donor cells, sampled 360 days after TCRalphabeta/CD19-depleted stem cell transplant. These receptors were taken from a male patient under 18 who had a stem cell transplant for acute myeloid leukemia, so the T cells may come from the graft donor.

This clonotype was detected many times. The CDR3 region has the DNA TGCAGTGCTAGCGGGAGTGACTACGAGCAGTACTTC. This translates into CSASGSDYEQYF. J is TRBJ2-7 and V is TRBV20-1; the D gene is possibly TRBD2 (6 bases). Germline-derived CDR1 and CDR2 are DFQATT and SNEGSKA (reference sequence). Trimming stripped 3 bases from V and 3 bases from J, with 9 bases between. There are 12 residues in the CDR3.

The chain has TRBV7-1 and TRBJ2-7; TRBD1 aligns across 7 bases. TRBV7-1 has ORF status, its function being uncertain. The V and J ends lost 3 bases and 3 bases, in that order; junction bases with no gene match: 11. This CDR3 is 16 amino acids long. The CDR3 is CASSSDRLPYYYEQYF. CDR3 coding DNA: TGTGCCAGCAGCTCGGACAGGCTCCCCTACTACTACGAGCAGTACTTC.

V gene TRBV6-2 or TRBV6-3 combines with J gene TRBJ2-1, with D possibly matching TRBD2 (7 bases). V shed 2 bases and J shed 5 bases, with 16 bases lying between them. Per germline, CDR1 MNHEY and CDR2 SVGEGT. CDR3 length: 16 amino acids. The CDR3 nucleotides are TGTGCCAGCAGTTACCCTGGGGGGGCGGAGCACAATGAGCAGTTCTTC. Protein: CASSYPGGAEHNEQFF.

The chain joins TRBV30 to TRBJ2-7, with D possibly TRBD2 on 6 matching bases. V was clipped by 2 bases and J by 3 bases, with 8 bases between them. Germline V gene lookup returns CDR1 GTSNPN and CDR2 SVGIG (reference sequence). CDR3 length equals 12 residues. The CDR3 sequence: CAWSYGSYEQYF. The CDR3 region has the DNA TGTGCCTGGAGTTACGGGAGCTACGAGCAGTACTTC.

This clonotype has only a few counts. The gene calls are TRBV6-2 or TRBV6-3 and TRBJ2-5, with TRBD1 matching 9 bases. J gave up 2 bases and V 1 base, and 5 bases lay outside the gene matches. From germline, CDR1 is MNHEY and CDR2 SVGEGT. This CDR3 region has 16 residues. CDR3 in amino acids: CASSYFTGGYQETQYF. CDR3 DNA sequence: TGTGCCAGCAGTTACTTTACAGGGGGCTATCAAGAGACCCAGTACTTC.

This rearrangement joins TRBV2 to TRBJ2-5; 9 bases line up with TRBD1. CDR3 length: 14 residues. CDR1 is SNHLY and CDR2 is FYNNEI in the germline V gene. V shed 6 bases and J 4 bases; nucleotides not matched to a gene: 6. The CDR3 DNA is TGTGCCAGCAGGGAACTGACAGGGGGAGAGACCCAGTACTTC. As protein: CASRELTGGETQYF.

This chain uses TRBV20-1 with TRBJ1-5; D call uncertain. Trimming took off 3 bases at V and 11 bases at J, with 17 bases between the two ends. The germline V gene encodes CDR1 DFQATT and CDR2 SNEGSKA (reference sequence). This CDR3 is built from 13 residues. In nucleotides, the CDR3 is TGCAGTGCTAGTTGGCTAATTGCAATGACCCAGCATTTT. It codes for CSASWLIAMTQHF.

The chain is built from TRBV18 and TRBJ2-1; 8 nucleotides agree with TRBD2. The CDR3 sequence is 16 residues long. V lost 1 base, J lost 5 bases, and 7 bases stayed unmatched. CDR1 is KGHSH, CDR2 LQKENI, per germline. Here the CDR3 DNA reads TGTGCCAGCTCACCACTTGCTAAACTAGCGGACAATGAGCAGTTCTTC. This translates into CASSPLAKLADNEQFF.

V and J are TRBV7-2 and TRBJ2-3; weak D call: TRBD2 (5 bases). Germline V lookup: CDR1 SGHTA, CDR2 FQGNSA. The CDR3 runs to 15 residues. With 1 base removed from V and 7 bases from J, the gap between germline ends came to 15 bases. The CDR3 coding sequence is TGTGCCAGCAGCTTAGGGATGCCGGGGTTAAATACGCAGTATTTT. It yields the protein CASSLGMPGLNTQYF. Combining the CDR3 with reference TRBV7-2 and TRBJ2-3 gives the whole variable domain GAGVSQSPSNKVTEKGKDVELRCDPISGHTALYWYRQSLGQGLEFLIYFQGNSAPDKSGLPSDRFSAERTGGSVSTLTIQRTQQEDSAVYLCASSLGMPGLNTQYFGPGTRLTVL.

Here the CDR3 DNA reads TGTGCCAGCAGTTGGTCTGGAAACACCATATATTTT. Translated, it gives CASSWSGNTIYF. The rearrangement joins TRBV12-3 or TRBV12-4 to TRBJ1-3; D not certain. The length of the CDR3 is 12 residues. The V gene lost 4 bases and the J gene lost 1 base, with 2 bases spanning the gap.